This passage covers 14 T cell receptor beta chains from one sample sequenced in a study of blood T cells in healthy people across ages. Primed by a sample-barcoded 5' primer and a J-beta primer mix, a second PCR proceeded for roughly 6 to 12 cycles. One entry per CDR3 protein results from TCRdb running MiXCR on the 5' RACE reads. The sample consists of roughly 570,000 distinct CDR3 sequences, roughly 28% of them appearing once. The sequencing input was blood. Receptors originate from a woman in her 70s in good health.

The chain recombines TRBV5-1 with TRBJ1-1; 8 nucleotides match TRBD1. The CDR3 runs to 15 residues. V shed 6 bases, J shed 1 base, and the junction held 8 bases outside the gene matches. Looked up from germline, CDR1 is SGHRS and CDR2 is YFSETQ. The CDR3 is CASTSVGQGNTEAFF. As DNA, the CDR3 is TGCGCCAGCACTTCGGTCGGACAGGGGAACACTGAAGCTTTCTTT.

The chain joins TRBV5-5 to TRBJ1-2, with D possibly being TRBD1 (5 bases). CDR3 size: 15 residues. Per the germline V gene, CDR1 is SGHKS and CDR2 is YYEKEE (reference sequence). V was trimmed by 1 base and J by 7 bases, leaving 17 bases between them. The CDR3 nucleotides read TGTGCCAGCAGCTTGTGGGACGAACCTATCTTTGGCTACACCTTC. It yields the protein CASSLWDEPIFGYTF.

The V and J genes are TRBV18 and TRBJ2-5; 10 nucleotides agree with TRBD2. CDR3 length equals 16 residues. The germline gives CDR1 KGHSH, CDR2 LQKENI. With 5 bases clipped from V and 2 bases from J, the junction kept 8 bases outside the gene matches. The CDR3 protein is CASSMKTSGYQETQYF. Written as DNA, the CDR3 is TGTGCCAGCTCAATGAAGACTAGCGGGTATCAAGAGACCCAGTACTTC.

This clonotype was counted between two and nine times. The chain carries TRBV7-2 and TRBJ2-2, with a weak D call TRBD1 (6 bases). In germline, CDR1 is SGHTA, CDR2 FQGNSA. The ends were cut back, 5 bases at V and 4 bases at J, with 14 bases in the middle. This CDR3 is 15 amino acids long. CDR3 in amino acids: CASSTQGSITGELFF. The DNA of the CDR3 is TGTGCCAGCAGCACACAGGGTTCAATCACCGGGGAGCTGTTTTTT.

This clonotype was observed many times. J is TRBJ2-5 and V is TRBV4-3; D remains unclear. This CDR3 contains 14 residues. Trimming removed 0 bases at V and 5 bases at J, with 10 bases between. The germline V gene encodes CDR1 LGHNA and CDR2 YSLEER. CDR3 nucleotides: TGCGCCAGCAGCCAAGATTGGGGTTTGGAGACCCAGTACTTC. Translation: CASSQDWGLETQYF.

This chain connects TRBV29-1 to TRBJ2-7; D perhaps matches TRBD1 (6 bases). V was cut by 7 bases and J by 1 base, with 14 bases left in between. Germline assignment: CDR1 SQVTM and CDR2 ANQGSEA. The CDR3 is 13 residues long. CDR3 amino acids: CSATFRGSYEQYF. In DNA, the CDR3 is TGCAGCGCGACCTTCAGGGGATCCTACGAGCAGTACTTC.

The genes are TRBV7-2 and TRBJ2-5; TRBD1 aligns across 7 bases. J lost 5 bases, V lost 6 bases, and 12 bases had no gene match. The CDR3 runs 15 residues. Looked up from germline, CDR1 is SGHTA and CDR2 is FQGNSA. The CDR3 reads CASRPTTAGGETQYF. The CDR3, as DNA: TGTGCCAGCAGGCCTACCACGGCAGGGGGTGAGACCCAGTACTTC.

In this sample, this clonotype turned up many times. The chain has TRBV11-3 and TRBJ2-5; D ambiguous. The germline V and J ends were trimmed by 5 bases and 5 bases, with 12 bases remaining between them. The CDR3 sequence is 13 residues long. Germline V gene lookup returns CDR1 SGHNT and CDR2 YENEEA. The DNA for the CDR3 is TGTGCCAGCAGCCTGGACGGTGGGGAGACCCAGTACTTC. This translates into CASSLDGGETQYF.

This chain joins TRBV9 and TRBJ2-1; 11 bases map to TRBD2. After removal of 3 bases from V and 8 bases from J, the junction contained 4 bases not matched to a gene. CDR3 size: 14 residues. Germline V gene sequence: CDR1 SGDLS, CDR2 YYNGEE. CDR3 coding DNA: TGTGCCAGCAGCGGTAGCGGGGGGGCATATGAGCAGTTCTTC. Translating it yields CASSGSGGAYEQFF.

The CDR3 here is CASSINRVRTDTQYF. CDR3 nucleotides: TGTGCCAGCAGTATTAACAGGGTCCGCACAGATACGCAGTATTTT. The chain carries TRBV11-2 and TRBJ2-3; D perhaps matches TRBD1 (6 bases). The germline V gene encodes CDR1 SGHAT and CDR2 FQNNGV. The V end was cut by 6 bases, the J end by 1 base, with 14 bases between. CDR3 size: 15 residues.

V usage is TRBV7-9 and J usage is TRBJ2-5; 11 bases agree with TRBD1. J lost 3 bases, V lost 1 base, and 7 bases had no gene match. The CDR3 runs 17 residues. The germline V gene encodes CDR1 SEHNR and CDR2 FQNEAQ (reference sequence). CDR3 in DNA: TGTGCCAGCAGCTTAGGCCGGGGACAGGGGGTCAAAGAGACCCAGTACTTC. This codes for CASSLGRGQGVKETQYF.

The sample holds a few counts of this clonotype. The rearrangement uses TRBV11-2 and TRBJ2-1; 7 nucleotides align to TRBD2. The V gene's germline CDR1 is SGHAT and CDR2 FQNNGV. The CDR3 extends over 14 amino acids. Trimming at V came to 5 bases and at J to 9 bases, leaving 10 bases not matched to a gene. CDR3 in DNA: TGTGCCAGCAGCCAAGGGCAGCGGGGTAGTGAGCAGTTCTTC. Protein: CASSQGQRGSEQFF.

V usage is TRBV6-6 and J usage is TRBJ2-5; D call uncertain. V was shortened by 2 bases and J by 2 bases, with 3 bases between the two germline ends. The CDR3 is 12 amino acids. Germline-derived CDR1 and CDR2 are MNHNY and SVGAGI (reference sequence). CDR3 region: CASSYMQETQYF. The CDR3, as DNA: TGTGCCAGCAGTTACATGCAAGAGACCCAGTACTTC.

This sequence joins TRBV7-2 and TRBJ1-5; 8 nucleotides match TRBD1. Trimming at V came to 4 bases and at J to 5 bases, leaving 7 bases not matched to a gene. This CDR3 has 15 residues. CDR1 is SGHTA and CDR2 is FQGNSA in the germline V gene. The CDR3 DNA reads as TGTGCCAGCAGCTCTAGGACAGGGTCTCATCAGCCCCAGCATTTT. Protein sequence: CASSSRTGSHQPQHF.